The sequence of this TCR beta chain was determined in a study of post-analysis software for immune sequencing data. Study information: Both relapsing-remitting and secondary progressive multiple sclerosis featured among the disease courses, as did progressive-relapsing multiple sclerosis.

Study results and caveats: Higher frequency in patients than in controls was seen for about five TRBV segments, with TRBV5-6, TRBV5-1 and TRBV20-1 among them.

The library was made from cDNA and included unique molecular identifiers. TCRdb processed the PCR reads anew with MiXCR; each CDR3 protein has one entry. The table has hundreds of thousands of distinct CDR3 sequences, 30% seen once. The CDR3 runs to 14 residues. V shed 3 bases and J shed 4 bases, with 10 bases lying between them. A remark on this clonotype: Antigen: not known.

The source of this sequence is a girl aged 5 to 17 with multiple sclerosis. V and J are TRBV12-3 or TRBV12-4 and TRBJ1-5; weak D call: TRBD1 (6 bases). Sequencing used blood. The CDR3 nucleotides read TGTGCCAGCAGTTTCAGGGGTCTGAATCAGCCCCAGCATTTT. Its translation is CASSFRGLNQPQHF.